This T cell receptor beta chain comes out of a study of beta chain features in type 1 diabetes. Broader study findings: At VDJ recombination sites, type 1 diabetes patients had fewer insertions and more deleted nucleotides. Significant though moderate, a shortening of TCRB CDR3s appeared in all four CD4+ subsets of Type 1 diabetes patients.

Every donor had blood drawn once into heparin, approximately 0.11 L on average. Germline V gives CDR1 SQVTM, CDR2 ANQGSEA. The length of the CDR3 is 14 residues. Trimming took 1 base from V and 2 from J, leaving 12 bases between them. This clone was counted between two and nine times. Its target is not known. Expressed TCRB transcripts were sequenced after all isolated RNA was converted to cDNA. The repertoire was sequenced with immunoSEQ multiplex PCR; TCRdb's copy has only in-frame clones and lacks some. Seen here are 160,000 or so clones, roughly 63% observed once, and the top ten hold approximately 0.09%.

The specimen sequenced was naive CD4+ T cells from blood. V is TRBV29-1 and J is TRBJ2-7; no firm D call. The source of this sequence is a man between 25 and 39 years old with type 1 diabetes. The CDR3 sequence is CSVEARQVPYEQYF. For the CDR3, the DNA is TGCAGCGTTGAAGCGCGGCAGGTGCCCTACGAGCAGTACTTC.